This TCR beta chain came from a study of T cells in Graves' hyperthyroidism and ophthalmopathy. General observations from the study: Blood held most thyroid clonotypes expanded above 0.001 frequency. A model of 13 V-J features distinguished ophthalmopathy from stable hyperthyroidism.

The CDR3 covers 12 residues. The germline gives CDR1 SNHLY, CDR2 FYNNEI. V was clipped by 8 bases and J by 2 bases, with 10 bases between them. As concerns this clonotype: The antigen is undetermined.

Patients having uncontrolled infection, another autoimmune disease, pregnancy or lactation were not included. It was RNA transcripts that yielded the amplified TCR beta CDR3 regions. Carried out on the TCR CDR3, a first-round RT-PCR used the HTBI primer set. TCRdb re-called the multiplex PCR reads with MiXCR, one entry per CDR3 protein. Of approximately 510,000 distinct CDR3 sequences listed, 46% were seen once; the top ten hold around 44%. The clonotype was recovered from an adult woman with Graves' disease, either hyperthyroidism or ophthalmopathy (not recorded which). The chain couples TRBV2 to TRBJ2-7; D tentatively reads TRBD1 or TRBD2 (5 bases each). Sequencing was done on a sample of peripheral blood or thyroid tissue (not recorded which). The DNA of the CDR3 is TGTGCCAGCGGATCGGGACCCTACGAGCAGTACTTC. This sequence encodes CASGSGPYEQYF.